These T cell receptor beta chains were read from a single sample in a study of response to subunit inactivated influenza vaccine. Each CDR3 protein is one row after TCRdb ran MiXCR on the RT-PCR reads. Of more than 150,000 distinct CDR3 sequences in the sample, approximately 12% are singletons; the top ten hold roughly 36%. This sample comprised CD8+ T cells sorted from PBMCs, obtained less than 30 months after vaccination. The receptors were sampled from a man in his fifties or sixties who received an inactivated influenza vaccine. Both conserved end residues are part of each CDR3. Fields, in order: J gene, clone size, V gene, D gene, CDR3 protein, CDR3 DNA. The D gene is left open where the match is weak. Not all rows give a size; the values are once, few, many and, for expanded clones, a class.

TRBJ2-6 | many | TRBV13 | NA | CASSSYGSRANVLTF | TGTGCCAGCAGCTCTTATGGCTCTCGGGCCAACGTCCTGACTTTC
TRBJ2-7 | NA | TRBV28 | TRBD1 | CASSPAGGRLTYEQYF | TGTGCCAGCAGTCCGGCAGGGGGTCGCCTCACCTACGAGCAGTACTTC
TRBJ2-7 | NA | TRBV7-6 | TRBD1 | CASSLAIGQGSEQYF | TGTGCCAGCAGCTTAGCGATCGGACAGGGGTCCGAGCAGTACTTC
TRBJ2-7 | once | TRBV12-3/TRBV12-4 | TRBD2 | CASSLPGRGLYEQYF | TGTGCCAGCAGTTTACCTGGGAGGGGACTGTACGAGCAGTACTTC
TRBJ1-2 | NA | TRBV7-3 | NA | CASSPSGRANYGYTF | TGTGCCAGCAGCCCCTCGGGACGGGCCAACTATGGCTACACCTTC
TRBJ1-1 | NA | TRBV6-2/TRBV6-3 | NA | CASSYGRATEAFF | TGTGCCAGCAGTTACGGCAGGGCCACTGAAGCTTTCTTT
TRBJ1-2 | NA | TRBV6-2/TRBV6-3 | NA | CASSYDRLNYGYTF | TGTGCCAGCAGTTACGACAGGCTGAACTATGGCTACACCTTC
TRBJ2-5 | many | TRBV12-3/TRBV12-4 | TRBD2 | CASSSTRGGAQDQYF | TGTGCCAGCAGCTCAACCCGGGGGGGGGCCCAGGACCAGTACTTC
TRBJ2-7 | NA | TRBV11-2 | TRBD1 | CASSPTGVDYEQYF | TGTGCCAGCAGCCCGACAGGGGTTGACTACGAGCAGTACTTC
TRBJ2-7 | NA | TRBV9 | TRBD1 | CASSPGQYEQYF | TGTGCCAGCAGCCCGGGACAGTACGAGCAGTACTTC
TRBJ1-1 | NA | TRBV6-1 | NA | CASSQYKRTEAFF | TGTGCCAGCAGTCAATACAAGAGGACTGAAGCTTTCTTT
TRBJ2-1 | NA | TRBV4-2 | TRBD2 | CASSPLLSGTSGEGSYNEQFF | TGTGCCAGCAGCCCCTTACTCTCCGGGACTAGCGGTGAGGGCTCCTACAATGAGCAGTTCTTC
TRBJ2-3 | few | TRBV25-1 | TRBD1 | CASGGQGLGTQYF | TGTGCCAGCGGGGGACAGGGGCTGGGTACGCAGTATTTT
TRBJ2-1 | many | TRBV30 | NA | CAWSGVRPYNEQFF | TGTGCCTGGAGTGGTGTCAGACCCTACAATGAGCAGTTCTTC